The 25 T cell receptor beta chains listed next were all sequenced from one sample in a study of blood T cell repertoires in COVID-19. Clones were sequenced by immunoSEQ multiplex PCR, and TCRdb holds only the in-frame ones, with some missing. The sample holds roughly 440,000 clones, more than 70% seen once. The specimen was peripheral blood. Source of these receptors: a woman in her 50s with COVID-19, enrolled during active disease.

V usage is TRBV4-1 and J usage is TRBJ2-7, with 10 bases lining up with TRBD1. The V and J ends lost 0 bases and 6 bases, in that order; junction bases with no gene match: 5. The germline V gene has CDR1 MGHRA and CDR2 YSYEKL. The CDR3 length is 15 residues. The DNA for the CDR3 is TGCGCCAGCAGCCAAGATCGGGGGACAGGGGCCGAGCAGTACTTC. Translation gives CASSQDRGTGAEQYF.

This rearrangement joins TRBV6-5 to TRBJ2-3; tentatively, D is TRBD1 (6 bases). Deletions cut 0 bases from V and 6 bases from J, with 13 bases between. The CDR3 contains 15 residues. CDR1 is MNHEY, CDR2 SVGAGI, per germline. CDR3 nucleotide sequence: TGTGCCAGCAGTTACTCGTCAGGGGATATGGATACGCAGTATTTT. It codes for CASSYSSGDMDTQYF.

A few counts support this clone. The chain is built from TRBV5-5 and TRBJ1-2; D gene unclear. Trimming took 0 bases from V and 0 from J, leaving 9 bases between them. CDR3 length: 15 residues. CDR1 SGHKS and CDR2 YYEKEE come from the germline V gene (reference sequence). The CDR3 protein is CASSLDLVANYGYTF. In nucleotides, the CDR3 is TGTGCCAGCAGCTTGGATCTAGTAGCTAACTATGGCTACACCTTC.

This clone came up once. The rearrangement joins TRBV4-1 to TRBJ2-5; TRBD2 matches 7 bases. The germline CDR1 and CDR2 sequences are MGHRA and YSYEKL. J was trimmed by 9 bases and V by 1 base; bases with no gene match: 5. This CDR3 contains 13 residues. CDR3 nucleotides: TGCGCCAGCAGCCAAGTGGGGGGGTTGGCCCAGTACTTC. Encoded protein: CASSQVGGLAQYF.

This clone appeared once. The V and J genes are TRBV7-9 and TRBJ2-5, with D maybe TRBD2 (5 bases). The V end was cut by 4 bases, the J end by 1 base, with 10 bases between. Germline-derived CDR1 and CDR2 are SEHNR and FQNEAQ (reference sequence). The length of the CDR3 is 14 residues. The CDR3 is CASSWTDSQETQYF. The CDR3 region has the DNA TGTGCCAGCAGCTGGACGGACTCCCAAGAGACCCAGTACTTC. The full variable domain, with the rest looked up from reference TRBV7-9 and TRBJ2-5, is DTGVSQNPRHKITKRGQNVTFRCDPISEHNRLYWYRQTLGQGPEFLTYFQNEAQLEKSRLLSDRFSAERPKGSFSTLEIQRTEQGDSAMYLCASSWTDSQETQYFGPGTRLLVL.

The chain recombines TRBV7-9 with TRBJ2-3; perhaps TRBD2 as D (6 bases). Per the germline V gene, CDR1 is SEHNR and CDR2 is FQNEAQ (reference sequence). The CDR3 runs 14 residues. Trimming pared 6 bases from V and 6 bases from J, leaving 16 bases between. CDR3 loop: CASSSQRVTDTQYF. The DNA for the CDR3 is TGTGCCAGCAGTTCACAGCGGGTTACGGATACGCAGTATTTT.

This sequence joins TRBV6-5 and TRBJ1-6; 7 nucleotides match TRBD1. The CDR3 runs to 15 residues. Germline V CDR1 and CDR2: MNHEY, SVGAGI. The V and J ends lost 5 bases and 9 bases, in that order; junction bases with no gene match: 10. CDR3 sequence reads: CASSTRTAGGSPLHF. The CDR3 region has the DNA TGTGCCAGCAGTACGCGGACGGCAGGGGGTTCACCCCTCCACTTT.

The rearrangement joins TRBV11-1 to TRBJ1-1, with D possibly being TRBD1 (5 bases). Germline V gene sequence: CDR1 SGHAT, CDR2 FQDESV (reference sequence). V was pared by 7 bases and J by 1 base, with 19 bases between. This CDR3 has 16 residues. CDR3 coding DNA: TGTGCCAGCACCGACAGTCTCTGGACGGCGAACACTGAAGCTTTCTTT. This gives the protein CASTDSLWTANTEAFF.

The chain uses TRBV18 and TRBJ1-2; unclear D gene. Germline V gene lookup returns CDR1 KGHSH and CDR2 LQKENI. CDR3 length: 13 amino acids. V was cut by 3 bases and J by 6 bases, with 11 bases left in between. The CDR3 bases are TGTGCCAGCTCACCTTCTGCGGGGAATGGCTACACCTTC. Translated: CASSPSAGNGYTF.

The chain uses TRBV7-7 and TRBJ2-3; TRBD2 agrees at 12 bases. The V and J ends lost 1 base and 4 bases, in that order; junction bases with no gene match: 3. CDR3 length: 16 residues. Germline loops: CDR1 SSHAT, CDR2 FNYEAQ (reference sequence). CDR3 sequence: CASSLEPSGGADTQYF. CDR3 sequence (DNA): TGTGCCAGCAGCTTAGAGCCTAGCGGGGGGGCAGATACGCAGTATTTT.

J is TRBJ1-1 and V is TRBV5-1, with D possibly matching TRBD1 (6 bases). The V and J ends lost 5 bases and 8 bases respectively, with 16 bases between them. Germline V gene sequence: CDR1 SGHRS, CDR2 YFSETQ. The CDR3 covers 13 residues. The CDR3 region has the DNA TGCGCCAGCAGTCGTCAGGGGAACGGGGAAGCTTTCTTT. Protein sequence: CASSRQGNGEAFF.

The chain combines TRBV6-2 or TRBV6-3 with TRBJ1-2, with no clear D. Germline V lookup: CDR1 MNHEY, CDR2 SVGEGT. The CDR3 length is 16 residues. V shed 0 bases and J shed 5 bases, with 16 bases lying between them. DNA for the CDR3: TGTGCCAGCAGTTACTCAGGCGGGAGTCTTCAGTATGGCTACACCTTC. Protein product: CASSYSGGSLQYGYTF.

V is TRBV6-5 and J is TRBJ1-1; D unresolved. Trimming pared 6 bases from V and 1 base from J, leaving 12 bases between. CDR1 is MNHEY, CDR2 SVGAGI, per germline. The CDR3 runs to 14 residues. This CDR3 is CASSPSRRNTEAFF. The CDR3 bases are TGTGCCAGCAGCCCCTCAAGGAGGAACACTGAAGCTTTCTTT.

The chain joins TRBV30 to TRBJ2-3; 11 positions match TRBD2. The CDR3 loop spans 15 amino acids. V lost 2 bases to trimming and J lost 3 bases; unmatched junction nucleotides: 4. Germline V gene data show CDR1 as GTSNPN and CDR2 as SVGIG (reference sequence). The CDR3 here is CAWSPGLAETDTQYF. The CDR3 region has the DNA TGTGCCTGGAGTCCGGGACTAGCGGAAACAGATACGCAGTATTTT.

This sequence joins TRBV21-1 and TRBJ1-1; no check of the table's D call, TRBD1, against the DNA was made. TRBV21-1 is a pseudogene segment. The CDR3 loop spans 19 amino acids. CDR3 amino acids: CASSKAYASKGADNTEAFF. CDR3 in DNA: TGTGCCAGCAGCAAAGCTTATGCATCAAAAGGGGCGGACAACACTGAAGCTTTCTTT.

The chain is built from TRBV5-1 and TRBJ1-5; 10 positions agree with TRBD1. Germline trimming cut 3 bases from V and 0 bases from J; bases unmatched to any gene: 12. The germline V gene has CDR1 SGHRS and CDR2 YFSETQ. There are 19 residues in the CDR3. CDR3 DNA sequence: TGCGCCAGCAGCTGGGACAGGGGACTTCTCTGCTATAGCAATCAGCCCCAGCATTTT. Amino acids: CASSWDRGLLCYSNQPQHF.

J is TRBJ2-3 and V is TRBV27; D is uncertain. Looked up from germline, CDR1 is MNHEY and CDR2 is SMNVEV (reference sequence). Trimming left V 2 bases short and J 8 bases short, with 14 bases between. The CDR3 is 14 amino acids. The DNA for the CDR3 is TGTGCCAGCAGTTTAGGGCACAGTGATAGTACGCAGTATTTT. This gives the protein CASSLGHSDSTQYF.

The chain carries TRBV5-6 and TRBJ2-3, with TRBD1 identical over 8 bases. This CDR3 has 16 residues. Germline V gives CDR1 SGHDT, CDR2 YYEEEE. The junction had 5 bases not matched to a gene; V was cut back by 0 bases and J by 2 bases. The CDR3 region is CASSLARDRNTDTQYF. CDR3 sequence (DNA): TGTGCCAGCAGCTTGGCACGGGACAGGAACACAGATACGCAGTATTTT.

The chain recombines TRBV4-1 with TRBJ2-4, with D possibly being TRBD1 (6 bases). Germline lookup yields CDR1 MGHRA and CDR2 YSYEKL. The CDR3 runs to 19 residues. Between the trimmed V and J ends, which lost 2 bases and 2 bases, there was a span of 22 bases. The CDR3 region has the DNA TGCGCCAGCAGCCAAAACCCGGGACACAGCAGAGGGACCAAAAACATTCAGTACTTC. Its protein is CASSQNPGHSRGTKNIQYF.

J is TRBJ1-2 and V is TRBV2, with D perhaps TRBD1 (6 bases). The CDR3 contains 14 residues. Germline V gives CDR1 SNHLY, CDR2 FYNNEI. V was clipped by 3 bases and J by 5 bases, with 13 bases between them. The chain's CDR3 is CASSDDRLGYGYTF. The CDR3 region has the DNA TGTGCCAGCAGTGATGACAGGCTAGGATATGGCTACACCTTC.

This chain links TRBV19 with TRBJ1-6; TRBD1 agrees at 10 bases. This CDR3 comprises 14 residues. V was clipped by 4 bases and J by 8 bases; unmatched bases: 2. Germline V gene lookup returns CDR1 LNHDA and CDR2 SQIVND (reference sequence). In DNA form, the CDR3 reads TGTGCCAGTAGTACCGACAGGGGGCATTCACCCCTCCACTTT. This gives the protein CASSTDRGHSPLHF. The variable domain in full, completed from reference TRBV19 and TRBJ1-6, reads DGGITQSPKYLFRKEGQNVTLSCEQNLNHDAMYWYRQDPGQGLRLIYYSQIVNDFQKGDIAEGYSVSREKKESFPLTVTSAQKNPTAFYLCASSTDRGHSPLHFGNGTRLTVT.

This clone is a singleton in its sample. This chain connects TRBV4-2 to TRBJ1-2; D not certain. The CDR3 covers 15 residues. Trimming left V 0 bases short and J 0 bases short, with 8 bases between. Germline CDR1 reads LGHNA; CDR2 reads YNFKEQ. Here the CDR3 reads CASSQDSGPNYGYTF. The CDR3 coding sequence is TGTGCCAGCAGCCAAGATTCAGGCCCTAACTATGGCTACACCTTC.

The CDR3 region has the DNA TGTGCCAGCAGTTACTCGGGAGATCAGCCCCAGCATTTT. Its translation is CASSYSGDQPQHF. The chain joins TRBV6-5 to TRBJ1-5; D is uncertain. The CDR3 covers 13 residues. Trimming shortened V by 0 bases and J by 5 bases, and 5 bases separated the two germline ends. From germline, CDR1 is MNHEY and CDR2 SVGAGI.

This clone has a single count. The J gene is TRBJ2-1, the V gene TRBV10-3; TRBD1 might be the D (6 bases). The V gene lost 8 bases and the J gene lost 7 bases, with 15 bases spanning the gap. The CDR3 runs to 13 residues. Germline assignment: CDR1 ENHRY and CDR2 SYGVKD. For the CDR3, the DNA is TGTGCCATCGCTGAACAGGGCGGGAATGAGCAGTTCTTC. Its translation: CAIAEQGGNEQFF.

V and J are TRBV24-1 and TRBJ2-3; D remains ambiguous. Germline V gene sequence: CDR1 KGHDR, CDR2 SFDVKD. Trimming pared 7 bases from V and 2 bases from J, leaving 12 bases between. The CDR3 is made up of 14 amino acids. The DNA of the CDR3 is TGTGCCACCAGCACTTTGACAAACACAGATACGCAGTATTTT. Its protein product is CATSTLTNTDTQYF.